This is a list of T cell receptor beta chains from one sample in a study of shared clonotypes between healthy human individuals. Data came from immunoSEQ multiplex PCR; TCRdb stores just in-frame clones and leaves some out. The repertoire holds about 2 million clones, approximately 94% seen once, with 1% to 1.5% in the top ten. Specimen: naive CD8+ T cells sorted from blood. All receptors come from a man aged 18 to 29 in good health. The CDR3 runs from the conserved cysteine through the conserved F or W. D genes are given only for firm matches. The size field is filled for only some rows; it gives once, few, many or a size class.

13,TRBV6-5,TRBJ2-1,.,.,TGTGCCAGCAGTTACTCGAAAGACAATGAGCAGTTCTTC,CASSYSKDNEQFF
15,TRBV11-2,TRBJ2-1,.,.,TGTGCCAGCAGCGAAGGACCCATACCGAGGAATGAGCAGTTCTTC,CASSEGPIPRNEQFF
13,TRBV11-2,TRBJ2-7,TRBD1,.,TGTGCCAGCAGCCCCTACAGGGGTCGGGAGCAGTACTTC,CASSPYRGREQYF
13,TRBV9,TRBJ1-2,TRBD1,.,TGTGCCAGCAGCTCGGGACAGGCCTATGGCTACACCTTC,CASSSGQAYGYTF
15,TRBV5-8,TRBJ2-7,.,.,TGTGCCAGCAGCCCTGGAATCTTCGGCCAAAAGGGCCCTGGATTC,CASSPGIFGQKGPGF
12,TRBV30,TRBJ1-1,.,.,TGTGCCCTAAACCAGGCGAACACTGAAGCTTTCTTT,CALNQANTEAFF
15,TRBV7-2,TRBJ2-1,.,.,TGTGCCAGCAGCCCCGACAGGAGCTCCTACAATGAGCAGTTCTTC,CASSPDRSSYNEQFF
14,TRBV5-1,TRBJ1-1,.,.,TGCGCCAGCAGCTTGGCCCAATTTAACACTGAAGCTTTCTTT,CASSLAQFNTEAFF
12,TRBV5-6,TRBJ1-4,.,.,TGTGCCAGCAGCTTTGGAGTCAGCCATCTGTTTTTT,CASSFGVSHLFF
15,TRBV13,TRBJ2-7,TRBD1,.,TGTGCCAGCAGCCCTCGGACAGGGGCGACGTACGAGCAGTACTTC,CASSPRTGATYEQYF
14,TRBV9,TRBJ2-1,TRBD2,.,TGTGCCAGCAGCGCGACTAGCGGTTACAATGAGCAGTTCTTC,CASSATSGYNEQFF
15,TRBV5-6,TRBJ2-7,.,.,TGTGCCAGCAGCTTGGCGCCGGGACTCGACTACGAGCAGTACTTC,CASSLAPGLDYEQYF
14,TRBV14,TRBJ2-7,.,.,TGTGCCAGCAGCCAAGAAAACCTAGTCTACGAGCAGTACTTC,CASSQENLVYEQYF
14,TRBV6-6,TRBJ1-1,.,.,TGTGCCAGCAGTACCCGCGGGATGAACACTGAAGCTTTCTTT,CASSTRGMNTEAFF
15,TRBV11-2,TRBJ2-3,.,once,TGTGCCAGCAGCTTAGATGTCAGGTACACAGATACGCAGTATTTT,CASSLDVRYTDTQYF
14,TRBV4-1,TRBJ2-7,TRBD1,.,TGCGCCAGCAGCCAGAAGACAGGGTACTACGAGCAGTACTTC,CASSQKTGYYEQYF
15,TRBV5-6,TRBJ2-3,TRBD2,.,TGTGCCAGCAGCTCCGGACTAGCCGACACAGATACGCAGTATTTT,CASSSGLADTDTQYF
12,TRBV27,TRBJ1-2,.,once,TGTGCCAGCAGCGGGGGGAACTATGGCTACACCTTC,CASSGGNYGYTF
13,TRBV4-1,TRBJ2-7,.,.,TGCGCCAGCAGCCCAAAGGTAGCCTACGAGCAGTACTTC,CASSPKVAYEQYF
15,TRBV29-1,TRBJ2-1,TRBD2,.,TGCAGCGTTGAGGGACTAGCGGGGACATACAATGAGCAGTTCTTC,CSVEGLAGTYNEQFF
14,TRBV6-5,TRBJ1-2,.,once,TGTGCCAGCAGTTACCAGGAATCCTCCTATGGCTACACCTTC,CASSYQESSYGYTF
15,TRBV1,TRBJ2-7,.,.,TGCACCAGCAGCCCCGTTGAGGACGGACCCTACGAGCAGTACTTC,CTSSPVEDGPYEQYF
13,TRBV27,TRBJ2-5,.,.,TGTGCCAGCAGTTTTACCGGGGTTGAGACCCAGTACTTC,CASSFTGVETQYF
17,TRBV27,TRBJ2-2,.,.,TGTGCCAGCAGTATCTACAGGGAGAGGGCGAACACCGGGGAGCTGTTTTTT,CASSIYRERANTGELFF
17,TRBV19,TRBJ1-6,.,.,TGTGCCAGTAGTCCCGGGTCGGTGAGCTCCTATAATTCACCCCTCCACTTT,CASSPGSVSSYNSPLHF
15,TRBV9,TRBJ2-1,TRBD2,once,TGTGCCAGCAGCCTCGGCGGGGGGACGTACAATGAGCAGTTCTTC,CASSLGGGTYNEQFF
14,TRBV29-1,TRBJ2-7,TRBD2,.,TGCAGCGTTGGACTAGCGGGGGACTACTACGAGCAGTACTTC,CSVGLAGDYYEQYF
16,TRBV7-9,TRBJ1-6,TRBD1,.,TGTGCCAGCAGCTCGGACAGGGTCTCCTATAATTCACCCCTCCACTTT,CASSSDRVSYNSPLHF
16,TRBV7-9,TRBJ2-7,.,.,TGTGCCAGCAGCTTAGCGCATGCAGGGGAAAACTACGAGCAGTACTTC,CASSLAHAGENYEQYF
14,TRBV7-9,TRBJ2-7,.,.,TGTGCCAGCAGCTTAGGGGGGGTCGACTACGAGCAGTACTTC,CASSLGGVDYEQYF
15,TRBV9,TRBJ2-7,.,once,TGTGCCAGCAGCGTAGAATGGGGACATACCTACGAGCAGTACTTC,CASSVEWGHTYEQYF
13,TRBV9,TRBJ2-2,.,.,TGTGCCAGCAGCGTAAAGGGCTTCGGGGAGCTGTTTTTT,CASSVKGFGELFF
15,TRBV5-1,TRBJ2-7,TRBD2,once,TGCGCCAGCAGCCTTACTAGCGGGACCTCCTACGAGCAGTACTTC,CASSLTSGTSYEQYF
15,TRBV15,TRBJ1-6,TRBD1,.,TGTGCCACCAGCAGAGATAAGGGGGCTGGATCACCCCTCCACTTT,CATSRDKGAGSPLHF
11,TRBV30,TRBJ1-4,.,.,TGTGCCTGGAGTGGAGGTGAAAAACTGTTTTTT,CAWSGGEKLFF
15,TRBV6-5,TRBJ2-5,.,once,TGTGCCAGCAGCCAAAACGGGGGATCCCAAGAGACCCAGTACTTC,CASSQNGGSQETQYF
14,TRBV11-2,TRBJ2-7,TRBD2,.,TGTGCCAGCAGCTTGGGGACTAGCTGGTACGAGCAGTACTTC,CASSLGTSWYEQYF
15,TRBV7-3,TRBJ2-7,.,.,TGTGCCAGCAGCTTACTTGGGGGGATCTGGTACGAGCAGTACTTC,CASSLLGGIWYEQYF
14,TRBV7-9,TRBJ2-5,.,.,TGTGCCAGCAGCTTATATCGGGATGGGGAGACCCAGTACTTC,CASSLYRDGETQYF
16,TRBV27,TRBJ1-5,.,.,TGTGCCAGCAGTTTATCGGGGACGGCTGGGATGTCAGCCCAGCATTTT,CASSLSGTAGMSAQHF
15,TRBV9,TRBJ2-3,.,once,TGTGCCAGCAGCGTACACCCGGGAGAGACAGATACGCAGTATTTT,CASSVHPGETDTQYF
13,TRBV4-1,TRBJ2-7,.,once,TGCGCCAGCAGCGCCGGCCCCTCCTACGAGCAGTACTTC,CASSAGPSYEQYF
16,TRBV6-6,TRBJ2-1,.,.,TGTGCCAGCAGTTACTCTGCGCAGAGCTCCTACAATGAGCAGTTCTTC,CASSYSAQSSYNEQFF
18,TRBV7-6,TRBJ2-3,TRBD2,.,TGTGCCAGCAGCTTAGGGGCCCGGCGGGAGGCGGGAACAGATACGCAGTATTTT,CASSLGARREAGTDTQYF
13,TRBV29-1,TRBJ2-1,.,.,TGCAGCGTTGAACTGAGCTCCTACAATGAGCAGTTCTTC,CSVELSSYNEQFF
15,TRBV7-9,TRBJ2-5,TRBD2,.,TGTGCCAGCAGCTTAGCGCGGGAGATACAAGAGACCCAGTACTTC,CASSLAREIQETQYF
14,TRBV6-5,TRBJ2-3,.,.,TGTGCCAGCAGTTACTCGATGGGGGCAGATACGCAGTATTTT,CASSYSMGADTQYF
12,TRBV28,TRBJ2-5,.,.,TGTGCCAGCAGTTTGTGGCAGGAGGCCCAGTACTTC,CASSLWQEAQYF
15,TRBV2,TRBJ2-1,TRBD1,.,TGTGCCAGCAGTGGACAGGGGCTGGGGTACAATGAGCAGTTCTTC,CASSGQGLGYNEQFF
15,TRBV27,TRBJ1-1,TRBD1,.,TGTGCCAGCAGTTCCCTCACAGGGGGGAACACTGAAGCTTTCTTT,CASSSLTGGNTEAFF
14,TRBV4-1,TRBJ1-1,.,few,TGCGCCAGCAGCCACCGCGGTCAGAACACTGAAGCTTTCTTT,CASSHRGQNTEAFF
13,TRBV30,TRBJ2-1,.,.,TGTGCCTGGAGCCTTGTCAGATACAATGAGCAGTTCTTC,CAWSLVRYNEQFF
15,TRBV27,TRBJ2-3,.,.,TGTGCCAGCAGTTTATCGGGACACAGCACAGATACGCAGTATTTT,CASSLSGHSTDTQYF
13,TRBV29-1,TRBJ2-7,.,.,TGCAGCGTTGCCGTGCGACTGACCCCCGAGCAGTACTTC,CSVAVRLTPEQYF
16,TRBV5-1,TRBJ2-7,.,.,TGCGCCAGCAGCTTGGGGCCCCAAAGCTTCTCCTACGAGCAGTACTTC,CASSLGPQSFSYEQYF
15,TRBV5-4,TRBJ1-2,TRBD1,.,TGTGCCAGCAGCTTGGACGGGACAGTAAACTATGGCTACACCTTC,CASSLDGTVNYGYTF
19,TRBV11-3,TRBJ1-5,.,.,TGTGCCAGCACCCCAGACCACAGGTTCGGTCCCATTAGCAATCAGCCCCAGCATTTT,CASTPDHRFGPISNQPQHF
14,TRBV5-6,TRBJ1-1,.,.,TGTGCCAGCAGCGGTAACAGGGTAGGCACTGAAGCTTTCTTT,CASSGNRVGTEAFF
16,TRBV2,TRBJ2-6,TRBD1,.,TGTGCCAGCGGTGGGACAGGGGTCTCTGGGGCCAACGTCCTGACTTTC,CASGGTGVSGANVLTF
14,TRBV7-9,TRBJ1-1,.,.,TGTGCCAGCAGCTTAGAGGCAGGGGAGTGGGAAGCTTTCTTT,CASSLEAGEWEAFF